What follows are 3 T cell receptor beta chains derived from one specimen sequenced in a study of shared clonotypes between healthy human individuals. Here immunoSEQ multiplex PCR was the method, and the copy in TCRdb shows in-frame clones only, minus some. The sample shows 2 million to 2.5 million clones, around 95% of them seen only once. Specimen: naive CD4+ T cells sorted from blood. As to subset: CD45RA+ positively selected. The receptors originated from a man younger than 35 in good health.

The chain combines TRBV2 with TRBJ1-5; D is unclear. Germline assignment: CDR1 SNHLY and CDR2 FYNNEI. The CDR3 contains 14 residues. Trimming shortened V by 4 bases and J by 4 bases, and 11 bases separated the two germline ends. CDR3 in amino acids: CASSAGIINQPQHF. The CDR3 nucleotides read TGTGCCAGCAGTGCGGGGATAATTAATCAGCCCCAGCATTTT.

The CDR3: CASSKVTGAYEQYF. CDR3 in DNA: TGTGCCAGCAGTAAGGTTACAGGGGCCTACGAGCAGTACTTC. The genes are TRBV6-6 and TRBJ2-7; TRBD1 matches 7 bases. The germline V gene has CDR1 MNHNY and CDR2 SVGAGI (reference sequence). V gave up 5 bases and J gave up 2 bases; unmatched junction bases: 6. The CDR3 has 14 amino acids.

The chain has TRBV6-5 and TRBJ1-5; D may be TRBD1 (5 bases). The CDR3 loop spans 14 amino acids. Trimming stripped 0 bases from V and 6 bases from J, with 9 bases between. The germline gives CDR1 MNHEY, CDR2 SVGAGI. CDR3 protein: CASSYSAGSQPQHF. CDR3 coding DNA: TGTGCCAGCAGTTACTCGGCAGGGAGTCAGCCCCAGCATTTT.